This T cell receptor beta chain was identified during a study of T cell repertoires in aging, cancer and after chemotherapy. About the research overall: Millions of TCR reads were in the whole dataset. The study's findings and limits: The repertoire data cannot show anything about immunological memory following chemotherapy. Across the chemotherapy interval, each cancer cohort showed higher median generation probability, suggesting thymic rebound.

Comment on this clonotype: Its antigen is unknown.

Amplification of TCR beta used genomic DNA extracted from peripheral blood. Rearranged V-D-J TRB sequences were amplified with a mixed TRB-A/B primer pool. A single record per CDR3 protein comes from TCRdb applying MiXCR to the multiplex PCR reads. This sample has over a thousand distinct CDR3 sequences, with less than 35% found just once. The receptor was derived from a human donor with a solid tumor. The source material was blood.

Here the CDR3 DNA reads TGTGCCAGTAGATGGGGGGCGAACACCGGGGAGCTGTTTTTT. Translated: CASRWGANTGELFF. The genes are TRBV19 and TRBJ2-2, with D perhaps TRBD2 (6 bases). Trimming removed 6 bases from V and 0 bases from J, with 8 bases in between. Germline lookup yields CDR1 LNHDA and CDR2 SQIVND (reference sequence). CDR3 length: 14 amino acids. The whole variable domain, remainder taken from reference TRBV19 and TRBJ2-2, is DGGITQSPKYLFRKEGQNVTLSCEQNLNHDAMYWYRQDPGQGLRLIYYSQIVNDFQKGDIAEGYSVSREKKESFPLTVTSAQKNPTAFYLCASRWGANTGELFFGEGSRLTVL.